The clone carrying this T cell receptor beta chain was seen many times. Its specificity is not known. The data originate from a study of neurological immune-mediated disorders. Study results and caveats: The greatest TCR clonal expansion appeared in HTLV-1-associated myelopathy and the smallest, falling below healthy controls, in multiple sclerosis. CDR3 amino acid sequences of expanded clones were not shared across subjects, a result suggesting private repertoires in all groups.

Regarding time point: longitudinal time-point 1 (baseline). The V end lost 5 bases, the J end lost 3 bases, and 17 bases lay between the germline ends. The CDR3 runs to 15 residues. Germline values: CDR1 SGHAT, CDR2 FQNNGV. The cDNA came from 5'RACE, which used 10-nucleotide random UMIs. TCRdb ran MiXCR on the 5' RACE reads and lists one entry per CDR3 protein. This sample yields tens of thousands of distinct CDR3 sequences, of which about 10% are seen a single time; about 6.3% belongs to the top ten. What was sequenced was PBMCs. V and J are TRBV11-2 and TRBJ2-7; the D is unclear. The source is a male donor with HTLV-1-associated myelopathy (HAM/TSP). CDR3: CASSPIWFLLYEQYF. In DNA, the CDR3 is TGTGCCAGCAGCCCAATTTGGTTTTTACTCTACGAGCAGTACTTC.